This T cell receptor (beta chain) appears in the sequencing data of a study of T cell responses to AZD1222 COVID-19 vaccine. General study results and limits: Only a handful of people who got AZD1222 tested seropositive at baseline. Close to half of spike-specific TCRs reportedly recognize unmutated variant regions. With dominance at 160-218 and 743-854, vaccine-associated CD4 TCRs spanned spike. A mostly white British donor set with more females was recruited, and clonal diversity was possibly underestimated.

Trimming cost V 0 bases and J 3 bases; bases outside gene matches: 5. The CDR3 is 16 residues long. CDR1 is SGDLS and CDR2 is YYNGEE in the germline V gene. The assay was immunoSEQ multiplex PCR, and TCRdb's table has in-frame clones only and misses some. Here the sample spans about 28,000 clones, 75% to 90% being singletons. Comments on this clone: Its antigen is undetermined.

The TCR originated in an adult in good health. Sample: peripheral blood, taken on day 0 of AZD1222 vaccination. This chain connects TRBV9 to TRBJ2-5, with 10 bases fitting TRBD2. The CDR3 sequence is CASSVGPAGGEETQYF. The DNA of the CDR3 is TGTGCCAGCAGCGTAGGCCCAGCGGGAGGGGAAGAGACCCAGTACTTC.